The 9 T cell receptor beta chains below were found in one sample sequenced in a study of blood T cells in healthy people across ages. Alongside a J-beta primer mix, a sample-barcoded 5' primer served in a second PCR lasting about 7 to 11 cycles. One entry per CDR3 protein results from TCRdb running MiXCR on the 5' RACE reads. The sample consists of 1,800,000 or so distinct CDR3 sequences, roughly two fifths of them appearing once. What was sequenced was blood. The receptors shown here come from a human donor in good health.

The rearrangement links TRBV9 to TRBJ1-2; 7 bases match TRBD1. V was pared by 3 bases and J by 5 bases, with 7 bases of the junction left unmatched. From germline, CDR1 is SGDLS and CDR2 YYNGEE. The length of the CDR3 is 14 residues. This chain's CDR3 is CASSGHRGGYGYTF. The CDR3 coding sequence is TGTGCCAGCAGCGGACACAGGGGTGGGTATGGCTACACCTTC.

This clonotype has at least ten counts. In DNA form, the CDR3 reads TGTGCCAGCAGCTTACTAAGTGCTAACTATGGCTACACCTTC. Protein product: CASSLLSANYGYTF. The chain couples TRBV7-2 to TRBJ1-2; D is unclear. The length of the CDR3 is 14 residues. Trimming took off 2 bases at V and 0 bases at J, with 7 bases between the two ends. Germline V gene sequence: CDR1 SGHTA, CDR2 FQGNSA. The entire variable domain, with the rest obtained from reference TRBV7-2 and TRBJ1-2, is as follows: GAGVSQSPSNKVTEKGKDVELRCDPISGHTALYWYRQSLGQGLEFLIYFQGNSAPDKSGLPSDRFSAERTGGSVSTLTIQRTQQEDSAVYLCASSLLSANYGYTFGSGTRLTVV.

The chain carries TRBV7-2 and TRBJ2-4, with D possibly matching TRBD2 (5 bases). The J call may be mistaken, given a closer DNA end match to TRBJ2-7. Looked up from germline, CDR1 is SGHTA and CDR2 is FQGNSA. The CDR3 length is 14 residues. Here the CDR3 DNA reads TGTGCCAGCAGCTTGGCCCAGCCGGGGTACGAGCAGTACTTC. Its protein product is CASSLAQPGYEQYF.

The chain recombines TRBV7-9 with TRBJ1-1; D gene ambiguous. This CDR3 is built from 12 residues. The germline CDR1 and CDR2 sequences are SEHNR and FQNEAQ (reference sequence). The germline V and J ends were trimmed by 4 bases and 6 bases, with 9 bases remaining between them. DNA for the CDR3: TGTGCCAGCAGCTCCCCCAGCCCTGAAGCTTTCTTT. It is translated as CASSSPSPEAFF.

The chain uses TRBV7-2 and TRBJ1-2, with D tentatively TRBD1 (6 bases). CDR1 and CDR2 (germline): SGHTA, FQGNSA. This CDR3 comprises 15 residues. The V and J ends lost 2 bases and 0 bases respectively, with 10 bases between them. The DNA of the CDR3 is TGTGCCAGCAGCTTAAGCCAGGGGACTAACTATGGCTACACCTTC. The encoded protein is CASSLSQGTNYGYTF.

This clonotype turned up a few times. The chain employs TRBV19 and TRBJ2-1; D is unclear. The V gene lost 7 bases and the J gene lost 2 bases, with 12 bases spanning the gap. Germline values: CDR1 LNHDA, CDR2 SQIVND (reference sequence). The length of the CDR3 is 14 residues. CDR3 DNA sequence: TGTGCCAGTACCCCAGACGCTACCTACAATGAGCAGTTCTTC. Translation: CASTPDATYNEQFF.

The chain has TRBV12-3 or TRBV12-4 and TRBJ1-2; 10 nucleotides agree with TRBD1. CDR3 size: 17 residues. Losses at the gene ends were 4 bases for V and 2 bases for J; bases not matched to a gene: 10. Here the CDR3 DNA reads TGTGCCAGCAGTTCCCTTGGGGGACAGGGGTGGAACTATGGCTACACCTTC. This sequence encodes CASSSLGGQGWNYGYTF.

The chain combines TRBV5-5 with TRBJ2-7; 8 nucleotides align to TRBD1. V lost 6 bases, J lost 5 bases, and 10 bases stayed unmatched. The CDR3 consists of 14 residues. From germline, CDR1 is SGHKS and CDR2 YYEKEE (reference sequence). CDR3 sequence (DNA): TGTGCCAGCAACGGACAGGGTATGGTCCACGAGCAGTACTTC. It codes for CASNGQGMVHEQYF.

The V and J genes are TRBV6-1 and TRBJ2-1; no clear D. Germline V gene sequence: CDR1 MNHNS, CDR2 SASEGT. V lost 6 bases to trimming and J lost 0 bases, with 12 bases between them. The CDR3 extends over 15 amino acids. The CDR3 here is CASRDLHPSYNEQFF. CDR3 nucleotide sequence: TGTGCCAGCAGGGACCTTCATCCCTCCTACAATGAGCAGTTCTTC.